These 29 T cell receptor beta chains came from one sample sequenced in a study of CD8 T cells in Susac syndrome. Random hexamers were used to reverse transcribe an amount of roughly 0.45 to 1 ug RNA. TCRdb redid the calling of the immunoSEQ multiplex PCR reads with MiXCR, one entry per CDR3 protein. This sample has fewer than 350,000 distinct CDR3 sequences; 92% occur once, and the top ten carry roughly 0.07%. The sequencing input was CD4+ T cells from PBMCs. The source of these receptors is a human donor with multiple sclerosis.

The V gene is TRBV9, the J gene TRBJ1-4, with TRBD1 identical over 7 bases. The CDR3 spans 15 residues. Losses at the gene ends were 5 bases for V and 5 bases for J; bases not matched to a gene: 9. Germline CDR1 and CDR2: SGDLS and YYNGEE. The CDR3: CASSTGVAQNEKLFF. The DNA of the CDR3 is TGTGCCAGCAGTACAGGGGTTGCCCAAAATGAAAAACTGTTTTTT.

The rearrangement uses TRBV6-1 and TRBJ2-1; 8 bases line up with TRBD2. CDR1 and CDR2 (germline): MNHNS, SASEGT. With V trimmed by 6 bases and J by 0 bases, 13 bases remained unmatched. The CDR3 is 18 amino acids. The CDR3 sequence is CASRTEAGGLLSYNEQFF. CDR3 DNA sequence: TGTGCCAGCAGGACTGAGGCGGGGGGACTCCTCTCCTACAATGAGCAGTTCTTC.

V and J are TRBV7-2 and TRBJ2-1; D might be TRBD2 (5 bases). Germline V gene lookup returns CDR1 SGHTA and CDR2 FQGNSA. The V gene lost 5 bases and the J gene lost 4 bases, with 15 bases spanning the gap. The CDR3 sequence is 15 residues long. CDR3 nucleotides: TGTGCCAGCAGCCCCTGGCGAGCGGCTTACAATGAGCAGTTCTTC. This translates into CASSPWRAAYNEQFF.

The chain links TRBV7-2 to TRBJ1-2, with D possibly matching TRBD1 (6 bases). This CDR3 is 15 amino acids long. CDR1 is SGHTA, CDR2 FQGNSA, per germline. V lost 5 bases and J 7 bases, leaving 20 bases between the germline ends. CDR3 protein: CASSPALAGAGGYTF. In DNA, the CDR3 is TGTGCCAGCAGCCCAGCGCTGGCAGGGGCGGGTGGCTACACCTTC.

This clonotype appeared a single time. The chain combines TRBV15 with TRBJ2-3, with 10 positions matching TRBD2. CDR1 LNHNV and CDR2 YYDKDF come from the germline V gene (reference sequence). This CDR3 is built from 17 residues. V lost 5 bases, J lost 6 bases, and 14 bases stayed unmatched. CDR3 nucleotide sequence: TGTGCCACCAGCCGCTGGGCTAGCGGGGGCCTCGTGGATACGCAGTATTTT. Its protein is CATSRWASGGLVDTQYF.

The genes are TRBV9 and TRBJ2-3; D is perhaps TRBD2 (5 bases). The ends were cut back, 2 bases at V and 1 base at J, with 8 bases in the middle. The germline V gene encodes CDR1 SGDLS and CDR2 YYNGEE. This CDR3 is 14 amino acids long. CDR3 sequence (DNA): TGTGCCAGCAGCGTTGAGCGGCGCACAGATACGCAGTATTTT. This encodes CASSVERRTDTQYF.

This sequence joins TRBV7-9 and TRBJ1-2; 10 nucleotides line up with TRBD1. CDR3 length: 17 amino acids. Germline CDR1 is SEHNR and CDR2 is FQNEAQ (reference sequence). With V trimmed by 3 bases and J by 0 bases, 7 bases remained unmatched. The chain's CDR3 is CASSFQTGGNTNYGYTF. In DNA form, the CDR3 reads TGTGCCAGCAGCTTCCAGACAGGGGGCAATACTAACTATGGCTACACCTTC.

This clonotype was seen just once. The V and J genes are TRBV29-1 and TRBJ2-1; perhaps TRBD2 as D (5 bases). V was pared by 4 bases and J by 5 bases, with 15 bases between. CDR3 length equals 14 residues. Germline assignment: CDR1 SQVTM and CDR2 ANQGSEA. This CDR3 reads CSVGTGVGHNEQFF. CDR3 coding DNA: TGCAGCGTTGGGACTGGGGTAGGGCACAATGAGCAGTTCTTC.

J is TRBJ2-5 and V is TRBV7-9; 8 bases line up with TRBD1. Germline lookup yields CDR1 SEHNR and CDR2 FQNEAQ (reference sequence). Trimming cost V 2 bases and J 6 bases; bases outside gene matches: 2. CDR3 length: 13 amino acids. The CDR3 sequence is CASSLRDRKTQYF. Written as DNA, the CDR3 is TGTGCCAGCAGCTTAAGGGACAGGAAGACCCAGTACTTC.

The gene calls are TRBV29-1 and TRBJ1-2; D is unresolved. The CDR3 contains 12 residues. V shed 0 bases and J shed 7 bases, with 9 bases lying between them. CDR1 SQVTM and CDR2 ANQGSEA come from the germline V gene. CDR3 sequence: CSVEDLPSGYTF. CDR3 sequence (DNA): TGCAGCGTTGAAGATCTCCCCAGTGGCTACACCTTC.

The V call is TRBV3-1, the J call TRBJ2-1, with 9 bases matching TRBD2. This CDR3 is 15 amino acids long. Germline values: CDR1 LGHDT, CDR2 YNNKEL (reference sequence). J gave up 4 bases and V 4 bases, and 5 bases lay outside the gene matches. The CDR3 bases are TGTGCCAGCAGCCCTCTAGCGGGATTTTACAATGAGCAGTTCTTC. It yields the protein CASSPLAGFYNEQFF.

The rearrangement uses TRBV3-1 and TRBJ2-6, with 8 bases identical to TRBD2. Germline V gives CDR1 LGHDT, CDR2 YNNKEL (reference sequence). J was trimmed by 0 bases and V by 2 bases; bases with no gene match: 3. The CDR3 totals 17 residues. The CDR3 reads CASSQSAGGSGANVLTF. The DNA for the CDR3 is TGTGCCAGCAGCCAAAGTGCGGGGGGCTCTGGGGCCAACGTCCTGACTTTC. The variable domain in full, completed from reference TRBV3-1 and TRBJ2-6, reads DTAVSQTPKYLVTQMGNDKSIKCEQNLGHDTMYWYKQDSKKFLKIMFSYNNKELIINETVPNRFSPKSPDKAHLNLHINSLELGDSAVYFCASSQSAGGSGANVLTFGAGSRLTVL.

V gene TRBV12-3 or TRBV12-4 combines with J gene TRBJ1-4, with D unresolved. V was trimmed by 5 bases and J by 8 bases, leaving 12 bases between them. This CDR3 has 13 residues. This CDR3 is CASSKIGREKLFF. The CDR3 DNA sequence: TGTGCCAGCAGTAAAATTGGGCGAGAAAAACTGTTTTTT.

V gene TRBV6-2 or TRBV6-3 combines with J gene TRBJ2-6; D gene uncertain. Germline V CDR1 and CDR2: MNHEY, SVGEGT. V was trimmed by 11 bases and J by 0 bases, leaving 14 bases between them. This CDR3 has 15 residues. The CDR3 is CAGTTTGSGANVLTF. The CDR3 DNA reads TGTGCCGGAACCACGACGGGCTCTGGGGCCAACGTCCTGACTTTC.

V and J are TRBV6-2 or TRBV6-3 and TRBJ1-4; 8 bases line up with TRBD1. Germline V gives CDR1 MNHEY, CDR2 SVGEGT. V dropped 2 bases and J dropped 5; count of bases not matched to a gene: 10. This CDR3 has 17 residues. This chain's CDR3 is CASSYAWTGRENEKLFF. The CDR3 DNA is TGTGCCAGCAGTTACGCTTGGACAGGGCGGGAGAATGAAAAACTGTTTTTT.

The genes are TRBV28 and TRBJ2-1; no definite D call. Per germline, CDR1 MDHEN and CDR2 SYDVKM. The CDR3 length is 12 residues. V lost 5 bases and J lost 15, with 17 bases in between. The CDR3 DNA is TGTGCCAGCAGTCCTCCGGGCCTTCGACTGTTCTTC. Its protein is CASSPPGLRLFF.

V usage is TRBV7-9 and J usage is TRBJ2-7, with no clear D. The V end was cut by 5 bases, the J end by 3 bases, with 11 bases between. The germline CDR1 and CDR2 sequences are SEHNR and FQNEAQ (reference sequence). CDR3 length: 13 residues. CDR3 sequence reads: CASSLRAIYEQYF. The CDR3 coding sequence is TGTGCCAGCAGCCTCCGGGCCATCTACGAGCAGTACTTC. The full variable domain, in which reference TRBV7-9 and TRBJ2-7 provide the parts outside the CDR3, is DTGVSQNPRHKITKRGQNVTFRCDPISEHNRLYWYRQTLGQGPEFLTYFQNEAQLEKSRLLSDRFSAERPKGSFSTLEIQRTEQGDSAMYLCASSLRAIYEQYFGPGTRLTVT.

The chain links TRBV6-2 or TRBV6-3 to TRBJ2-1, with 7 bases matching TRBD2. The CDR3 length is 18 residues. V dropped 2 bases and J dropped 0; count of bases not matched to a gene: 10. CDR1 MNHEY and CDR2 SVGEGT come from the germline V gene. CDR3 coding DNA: TGTGCCAGCAGTTACCGTCTCGGGCGGGAGAGCTCCTACAATGAGCAGTTCTTC. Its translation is CASSYRLGRESSYNEQFF.

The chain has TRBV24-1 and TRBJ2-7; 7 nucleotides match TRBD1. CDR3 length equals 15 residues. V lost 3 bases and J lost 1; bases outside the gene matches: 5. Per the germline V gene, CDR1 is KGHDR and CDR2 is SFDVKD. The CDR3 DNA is TGTGCCACCAGTGATAACAGGGGCGATTCCTACGAGCAGTACTTC. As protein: CATSDNRGDSYEQYF.

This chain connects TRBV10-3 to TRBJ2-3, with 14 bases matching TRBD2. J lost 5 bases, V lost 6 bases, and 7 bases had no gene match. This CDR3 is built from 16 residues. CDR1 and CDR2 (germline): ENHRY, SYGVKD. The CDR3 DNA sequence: TGTGCCATCAGCGGGGGACTAGCGGGAGTCCAAGATACGCAGTATTTT. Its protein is CAISGGLAGVQDTQYF.

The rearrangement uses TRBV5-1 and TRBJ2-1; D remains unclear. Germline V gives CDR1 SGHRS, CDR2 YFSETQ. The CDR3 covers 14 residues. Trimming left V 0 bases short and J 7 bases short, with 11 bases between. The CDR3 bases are TGCGCCAGCAGCTTGGCCACAAGGAGTAATGAGCAGTTCTTC. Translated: CASSLATRSNEQFF.

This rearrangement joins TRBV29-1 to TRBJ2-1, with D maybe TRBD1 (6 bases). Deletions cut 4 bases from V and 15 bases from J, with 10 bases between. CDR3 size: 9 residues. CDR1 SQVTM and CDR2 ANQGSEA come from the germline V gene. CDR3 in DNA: TGCAGCGTTGGGCAGGGGAGGTTCTTC. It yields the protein CSVGQGRFF.

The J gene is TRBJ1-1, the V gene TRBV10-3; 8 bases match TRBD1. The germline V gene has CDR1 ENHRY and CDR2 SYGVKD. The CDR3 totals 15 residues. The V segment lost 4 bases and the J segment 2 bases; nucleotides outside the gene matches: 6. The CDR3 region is CAISVNRGTNTEAFF. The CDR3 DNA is TGTGCCATCAGTGTTAACAGGGGGACCAACACTGAAGCTTTCTTT.

The CDR3: CASSSRHSGAYEQYF. The CDR3 DNA sequence: TGTGCCAGCAGTTCCCGTCACTCGGGGGCCTACGAGCAGTACTTC. The chain links TRBV6-2 or TRBV6-3 to TRBJ2-7; D is possibly TRBD2 (6 bases). The germline V gene has CDR1 MNHEY and CDR2 SVGEGT. This CDR3 has 15 residues. The V end lost 4 bases, the J end lost 2 bases, and 15 bases lay between the germline ends.

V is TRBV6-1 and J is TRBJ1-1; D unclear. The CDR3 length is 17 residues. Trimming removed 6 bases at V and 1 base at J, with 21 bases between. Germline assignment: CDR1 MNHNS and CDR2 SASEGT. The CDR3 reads CASRPPMVRIWNTEAFF. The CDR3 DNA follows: TGTGCCAGCAGACCTCCTATGGTGCGGATTTGGAACACTGAAGCTTTCTTT.

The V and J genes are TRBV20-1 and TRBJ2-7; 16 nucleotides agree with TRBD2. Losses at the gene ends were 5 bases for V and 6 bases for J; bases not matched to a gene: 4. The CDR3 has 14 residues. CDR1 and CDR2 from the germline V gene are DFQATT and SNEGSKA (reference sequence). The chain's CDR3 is CSAGTSGRGGEQYF. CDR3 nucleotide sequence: TGCAGTGCTGGGACTAGCGGGAGGGGAGGCGAGCAGTACTTC.

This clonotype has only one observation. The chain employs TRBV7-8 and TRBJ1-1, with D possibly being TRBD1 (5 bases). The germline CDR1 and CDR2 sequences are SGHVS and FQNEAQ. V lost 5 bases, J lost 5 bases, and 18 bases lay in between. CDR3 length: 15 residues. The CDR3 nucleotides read TGTGCCAGCAGCCCCGGGACCCCCCTCGGGACTGAAGCTTTCTTT. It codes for CASSPGTPLGTEAFF.

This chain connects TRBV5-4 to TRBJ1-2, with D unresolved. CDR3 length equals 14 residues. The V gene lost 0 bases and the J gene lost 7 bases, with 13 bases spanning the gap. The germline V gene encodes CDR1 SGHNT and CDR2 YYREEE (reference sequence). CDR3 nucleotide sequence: TGTGCCAGCAGCTTGGGGCCGAGTAGTAGTGGCTACACCTTC. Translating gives CASSLGPSSSGYTF.

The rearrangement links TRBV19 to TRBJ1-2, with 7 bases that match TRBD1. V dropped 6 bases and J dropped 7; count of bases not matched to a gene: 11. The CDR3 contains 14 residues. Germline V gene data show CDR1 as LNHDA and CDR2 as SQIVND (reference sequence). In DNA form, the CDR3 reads TGTGCCAGTAGCGCTCTACAGGGGCATGGTGGCTACACCTTC. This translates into CASSALQGHGGYTF.